The present entry profiles one T cell receptor (beta chain) with its context. It lacks a known antigen. No much larger clone exists at a distance of one base, and base qualities are not known. This entry comes from a study of cytomegalovirus exposure and HLA in healthy donors (dated by TCRdb to between 2016 and 2019). Regarding the research as a whole: According to a later analysis, one platform produced both the roughly 120 validation repertoires and the approximately 660 repertoires of the first cohort. The study aimed to test whether cataloging public T cell receptors could reveal signatures of past pathogen exposure. Besides the first cohort of 550 to 750 subjects, a separate validation cohort made up of 90 to 150 different subjects was used. To predict cytomegalovirus infection status, the study brought together high-throughput TCR immunosequencing, statistical association of individual TCRs with disease status, and machine learning. Broader findings and caveats from the paper: Cytomegalovirus status was reported to be diagnosed by the classifier with high specificity and sensitivity in both the original and validation cohorts. In vitro tests confirmed that a few of the cytomegalovirus-associated TCR beta chains recognize cytomegalovirus antigens. The study gave a list of some 150 TCR beta chains associated with cytomegalovirus. The authors suggested that the approach could potentially be extended to other disease states and immunological phenotypes. While some public TCRs were present in many individuals, most TCR sequences turned up only very rarely across donors. Of the cluster scores, 85% to 95% were above 0 in a later analysis, which found that TCRs clustered in the first cohort also tended to co-occur in the 110 or so validation repertoires. A later analysis had no HLA typing for the validation cohort, so co-occurrence there was scored across all 130 or so repertoires.

The method behind the library was the immunoSEQ multiplex PCR assay. As for how the authors treated the data: A statistical classification framework was developed to diagnose cytomegalovirus status using the catalog of TCR beta chain sequences. Sourced from immuneACCESS, this table was stored by TCRdb with only in-frame sequences that have V and J called. A share of the clones is absent; for the studies checked, an unresolved V gene accounts for under half, and the remainder has no known explanation. Clone size and the V and J calls come from that table; the DNA yielded D and trimming. For this sample there are some 250,000 clones; more than 75% appear just once. 0.95% to 1.5% of the sample is held by the ten biggest clonotypes. From its cysteine to its phenylalanine, the CDR3 spans 15 amino acids. Only the CDR3 part of the read is kept: 45 bases, read in frame from the first base. The junction carries 18 bases between V and J, which are trimmed by 4 bases and 5 bases respectively. From the germline V gene, CDR1 is SGHDT and CDR2 is YYEEEE.

Separate from the roughly 700-subject first cohort, the validation cohort of over 90 subjects was the group to which the donors belonged. This TCR came from a woman aged 25 to 39 in good health and CMV-seropositive. The receptor chain draws on TRBV5-6 and TRBJ2-5; the D gene remains uncertain. Sequenced material: PBMCs. The DNA is as follows: TGTGCCAGCAGCCCGAACCCGTCCCCTCGGGAGACCCAGTACTTC. This codes for CASSPNPSPRETQYF.